Listed below are T cell receptor beta chains from one sample, sequenced in a study of T cell repertoires in cytomegalovirus infection. From the reads, TCRdb called clonotypes with MiXCR, one entry per CDR3 protein. The table lists some 350,000 distinct CDR3 sequences, roughly 18% of them singletons. Sequenced material: PBMCs. All receptors derive from a human donor in good health (CMV status not recorded). Some clones in this sample may be carry-over from other donors' samples. Each CDR3 is given with its conserved first and last residue. D genes are given only for firm matches. Part of the rows lack a size; the others show once, few, many or a class for expanded clones.

V gene: TRBV6-1
clone size: many
J gene: TRBJ1-5
D gene: -
CDR3 protein: CASSRRVLSNQPQHF
CDR3 DNA: TGTGCCAGCAGTCGCAGGGTCTTAAGCAATCAGCCCCAGCATTTT

V gene: TRBV20-1
clone size: -
J gene: TRBJ1-2
D gene: -
CDR3 protein: CSARVNSGYGYTF
CDR3 DNA: TGCAGTGCTAGAGTAAATTCCGGCTATGGCTACACCTTC

V gene: TRBV19
clone size: few
J gene: TRBJ1-2
D gene: TRBD1
CDR3 protein: CASTDEKGQVYGYTF
CDR3 DNA: TGTGCCAGTACTGACGAAAAGGGACAGGTCTATGGCTACACCTTC

V gene: TRBV5-5
clone size: -
J gene: TRBJ1-1
D gene: -
CDR3 protein: CASSFLLREFTEAFF
CDR3 DNA: TGTGCCAGCAGCTTCCTACTCAGGGAATTCACTGAAGCTTTCTTT

V gene: TRBV6-1
clone size: many
J gene: TRBJ1-2
D gene: -
CDR3 protein: CASSEAQGGYGYTF
CDR3 DNA: TGTGCCAGCAGTGAAGCGCAGGGAGGGTATGGCTACACCTTC

V gene: TRBV6-2/TRBV6-3
clone size: few
J gene: TRBJ1-1
D gene: -
CDR3 protein: CASTRLNTEAFF
CDR3 DNA: TGTGCCAGCACCCGGCTGAACACTGAAGCTTTCTTT

V gene: TRBV28
clone size: many
J gene: TRBJ1-2
D gene: -
CDR3 protein: CASSSQGAEGYTF
CDR3 DNA: TGTGCCAGCAGTTCACAGGGAGCGGAGGGCTACACCTTC

V gene: TRBV19
clone size: -
J gene: TRBJ2-1
D gene: -
CDR3 protein: CASSINPRRQSSYNEQFF
CDR3 DNA: TGTGCCAGTAGTATAAACCCACGGCGGCAGAGCTCCTACAATGAGCAGTTCTTC

V gene: TRBV4-3
clone size: -
J gene: TRBJ2-2
D gene: TRBD2
CDR3 protein: CASSQEPTGLAGAHTGELFF
CDR3 DNA: TGCGCCAGCAGCCAAGAACCGACCGGACTAGCGGGAGCCCACACCGGGGAGCTGTTTTTT

V gene: TRBV29-1
clone size: -
J gene: TRBJ2-6
D gene: -
CDR3 protein: CSINSGANVLTF
CDR3 DNA: TGCAGCATCAATTCTGGGGCCAACGTCCTGACTTTC

V gene: TRBV12-3/TRBV12-4
clone size: many
J gene: TRBJ2-1
D gene: -
CDR3 protein: CASSPQYNEQFF
CDR3 DNA: TGTGCCAGCAGTCCCCAGTACAATGAGCAGTTCTTC

V gene: TRBV19
clone size: few
J gene: TRBJ2-2
D gene: -
CDR3 protein: CASSMVNTGELFF
CDR3 DNA: TGTGCCAGTAGTATGGTGAACACCGGGGAGCTGTTTTTT

V gene: TRBV12-3/TRBV12-4
clone size: -
J gene: TRBJ2-3
D gene: TRBD2
CDR3 protein: CASRLAGGHTDTQYF
CDR3 DNA: TGTGCCAGCAGACTAGCGGGAGGGCATACAGATACGCAGTATTTT

V gene: TRBV5-3
clone size: -
J gene: TRBJ2-1
D gene: -
CDR3 protein: CVSGNREERFF
CDR3 DNA: TGTGTCAGCGGTAATAGAGAGGAGCGGTTCTTC

V gene: TRBV5-4
clone size: few
J gene: TRBJ2-1
D gene: -
CDR3 protein: CASSWGVPQSSYNEQFF
CDR3 DNA: TGTGCCAGCAGCTGGGGGGTTCCTCAGAGCTCCTACAATGAGCAGTTCTTC

V gene: TRBV19
clone size: few
J gene: TRBJ1-5
D gene: -
CDR3 protein: CASSINPRRQGYNQPQHF
CDR3 DNA: TGTGCCAGTAGTATAAACCCCCGTCGTCAGGGGTACAATCAGCCCCAGCATTTT

V gene: TRBV29-1
clone size: -
J gene: TRBJ2-1
D gene: TRBD2
CDR3 protein: CSVVIGTTYNEQFF
CDR3 DNA: TGCAGCGTCGTAATCGGGACTACCTACAATGAGCAGTTCTTC

V gene: TRBV6-1
clone size: -
J gene: TRBJ1-2
D gene: -
CDR3 protein: CASIEAFFYGYTF
CDR3 DNA: TGTGCCAGCATCGAAGCCTTTTTCTATGGCTACACCTTC

V gene: TRBV11-1
clone size: -
J gene: TRBJ1-2
D gene: -
CDR3 protein: CASSDTGNYGYTF
CDR3 DNA: TGTGCCAGCAGCGATACAGGGAACTATGGCTACACCTTC

V gene: TRBV12-3/TRBV12-4
clone size: -
J gene: TRBJ2-5
D gene: -
CDR3 protein: CPRGAVEETQYF
CDR3 DNA: TGCCCCAGGGGGGCAGTGGAAGAGACCCAGTACTTC

V gene: TRBV2
clone size: -
J gene: TRBJ1-1
D gene: TRBD1
CDR3 protein: CASRYRGYTEAFF
CDR3 DNA: TGTGCCAGCAGGTACAGGGGATACACTGAAGCTTTCTTT

V gene: TRBV6-2/TRBV6-3
clone size: few
J gene: TRBJ2-1
D gene: -
CDR3 protein: CASSYDNEQFF
CDR3 DNA: TGTGCCAGCAGTTACGACAATGAGCAGTTCTTC

V gene: TRBV7-8
clone size: -
J gene: TRBJ1-2
D gene: TRBD1
CDR3 protein: CASSFHPTGGPYGYTF
CDR3 DNA: TGTGCCAGCAGCTTCCACCCTACAGGGGGCCCCTATGGCTACACCTTC

V gene: TRBV29-1
clone size: -
J gene: TRBJ2-3
D gene: -
CDR3 protein: CSVSTGDFGDTQYF
CDR3 DNA: TGCAGCGTTAGTACTGGAGATTTTGGGGATACGCAGTATTTT

V gene: TRBV7-8
clone size: many
J gene: TRBJ1-2
D gene: -
CDR3 protein: CASSLAVWNYGYTF
CDR3 DNA: TGTGCCAGCAGCTTAGCTGTGTGGAACTATGGCTACACCTTC

V gene: TRBV12-5
clone size: -
J gene: TRBJ2-5
D gene: -
CDR3 protein: CAPHRQTQYF
CDR3 DNA: TGTGCCCCCCATCGGCAGACCCAGTACTTC

V gene: TRBV6-2/TRBV6-3
clone size: -
J gene: TRBJ1-5
D gene: -
CDR3 protein: CASSYTNRVNQPQHF
CDR3 DNA: TGTGCCAGCAGTTATACCAACAGGGTCAATCAGCCCCAGCATTTT

V gene: TRBV20-1
clone size: -
J gene: TRBJ2-1
D gene: TRBD2
CDR3 protein: CSARDTQTSGHNEQFF
CDR3 DNA: TGCAGTGCTAGAGATACCCAGACTAGCGGCCACAATGAGCAGTTCTTC

V gene: TRBV30
clone size: -
J gene: TRBJ1-3
D gene: -
CDR3 protein: CAWSPGGYMNTIYF
CDR3 DNA: TGTGCCTGGAGTCCGGGGGGGTACATGAACACCATATATTTT

V gene: TRBV7-6
clone size: many
J gene: TRBJ1-1
D gene: -
CDR3 protein: CASSLAGGWSTEAFF
CDR3 DNA: TGTGCCAGCAGCTTAGCGGGGGGATGGTCCACTGAAGCTTTCTTT

V gene: TRBV5-6
clone size: -
J gene: TRBJ1-1
D gene: TRBD1
CDR3 protein: CASSPLTGGNTEAFF
CDR3 DNA: TGTGCCAGCAGCCCTTTGACAGGGGGCAACACTGAAGCTTTCTTT

V gene: TRBV7-9
clone size: many
J gene: TRBJ2-1
D gene: TRBD2
CDR3 protein: CASSLWGTSGRSVNEQFF
CDR3 DNA: TGTGCCAGCAGCTTATGGGGGACTAGCGGGAGATCTGTCAATGAGCAGTTCTTC

V gene: TRBV9
clone size: once
J gene: TRBJ2-3
D gene: -
CDR3 protein: CASSGQSGRADTQYF
CDR3 DNA: TGTGCCAGCAGCGGACAGTCCGGAAGGGCAGATACGCAGTATTTT

V gene: TRBV7-8
clone size: many
J gene: TRBJ2-7
D gene: TRBD2
CDR3 protein: CASNSLGGAYEQYF
CDR3 DNA: TGTGCCAGCAACTCTCTTGGGGGGGCCTACGAGCAGTACTTC

V gene: TRBV7-2
clone size: few
J gene: TRBJ2-1
D gene: -
CDR3 protein: CASSWRGVGNEQFF
CDR3 DNA: TGTGCCAGCAGCTGGCGCGGGGTCGGCAATGAGCAGTTCTTC

V gene: TRBV12-3/TRBV12-4
clone size: few
J gene: TRBJ1-4
D gene: -
CDR3 protein: CASSWGPAQDEKLFF
CDR3 DNA: TGTGCCAGCAGTTGGGGTCCGGCCCAGGATGAAAAACTGTTTTTT